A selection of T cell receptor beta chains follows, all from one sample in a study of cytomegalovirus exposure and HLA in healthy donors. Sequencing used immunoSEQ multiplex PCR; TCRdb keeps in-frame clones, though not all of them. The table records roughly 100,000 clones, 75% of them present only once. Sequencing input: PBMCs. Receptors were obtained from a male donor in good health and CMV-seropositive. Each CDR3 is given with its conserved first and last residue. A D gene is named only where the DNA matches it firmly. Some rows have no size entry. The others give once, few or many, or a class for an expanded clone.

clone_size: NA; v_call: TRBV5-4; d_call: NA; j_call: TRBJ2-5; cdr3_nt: TGTGCCAGCAGCTTGCGGGGGAACCAAGAGACCCAGTACTTC; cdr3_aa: CASSLRGNQETQYF
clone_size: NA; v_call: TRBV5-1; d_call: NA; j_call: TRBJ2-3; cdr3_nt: TGCGCCAGCAGCTTGGTTTCGGGGACTCGAGATACGCAGTATTTT; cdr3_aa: CASSLVSGTRDTQYF
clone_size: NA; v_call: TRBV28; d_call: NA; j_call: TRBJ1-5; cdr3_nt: TGTGCCAGCAGTTCCTCGGTTGCTAGCAATCAGCCCCAGCATTTT; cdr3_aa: CASSSSVASNQPQHF
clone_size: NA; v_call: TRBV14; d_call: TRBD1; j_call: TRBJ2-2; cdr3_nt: TGTGCCAGCAGCCAAGATACAGGGGGCGCATACACCGGGGAGCTGTTTTTT; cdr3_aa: CASSQDTGGAYTGELFF
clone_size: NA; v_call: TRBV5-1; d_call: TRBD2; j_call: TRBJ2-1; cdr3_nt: TGCGCCAGCGGGAGGGGCCGGGTGAATGAGCAGTTCTTC; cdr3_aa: CASGRGRVNEQFF
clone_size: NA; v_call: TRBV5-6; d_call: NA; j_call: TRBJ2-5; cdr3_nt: TGTGCCAGCAGCGTCGGGAGCCAAGAGACCCAGTACTTC; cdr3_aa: CASSVGSQETQYF
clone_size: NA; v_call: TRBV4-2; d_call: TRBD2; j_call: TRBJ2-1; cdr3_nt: TGTGCCAGCAGCCGAGGACTAGTAGCCTACAATGAGCAGTTCTTC; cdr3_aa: CASSRGLVAYNEQFF
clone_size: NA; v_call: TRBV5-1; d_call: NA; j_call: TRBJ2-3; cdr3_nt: TGCGCCAGCAGCTTGCAGGGGTTGGATACGCAGTATTTT; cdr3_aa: CASSLQGLDTQYF
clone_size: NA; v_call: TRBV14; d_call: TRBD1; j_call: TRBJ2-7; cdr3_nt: TGTGCCAGCAGCCAACGGACAGGGGGCTACGAGCAGTACTTC; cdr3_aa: CASSQRTGGYEQYF
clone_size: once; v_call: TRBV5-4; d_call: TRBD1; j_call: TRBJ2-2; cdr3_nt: TGTGCCAGCAGCGTTACAGGGGGCAGGAGCACCGGGGAGCTGTTTTTT; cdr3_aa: CASSVTGGRSTGELFF
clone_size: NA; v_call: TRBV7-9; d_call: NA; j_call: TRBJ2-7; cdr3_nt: TGTGCCAGCAGTTCGGACAGAAAGCCCTCCTACGAGCAGTACTTC; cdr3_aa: CASSSDRKPSYEQYF
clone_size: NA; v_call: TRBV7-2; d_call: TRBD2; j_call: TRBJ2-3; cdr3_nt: TGTGCCAGCAGCTTAGGTGGTAGCGGGGGCCCGTGGGATACGCAGTATTTT; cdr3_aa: CASSLGGSGGPWDTQYF
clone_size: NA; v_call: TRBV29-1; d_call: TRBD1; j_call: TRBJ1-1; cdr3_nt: TGCAGCGGAAACAGGGGGGGCACTGAAGCTTTCTTT; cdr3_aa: CSGNRGGTEAFF
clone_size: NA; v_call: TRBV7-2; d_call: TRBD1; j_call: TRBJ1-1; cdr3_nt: TGTGCCAGCAGCTTACGGGACAGTGGAGGGGAAGCTTTCTTT; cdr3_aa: CASSLRDSGGEAFF